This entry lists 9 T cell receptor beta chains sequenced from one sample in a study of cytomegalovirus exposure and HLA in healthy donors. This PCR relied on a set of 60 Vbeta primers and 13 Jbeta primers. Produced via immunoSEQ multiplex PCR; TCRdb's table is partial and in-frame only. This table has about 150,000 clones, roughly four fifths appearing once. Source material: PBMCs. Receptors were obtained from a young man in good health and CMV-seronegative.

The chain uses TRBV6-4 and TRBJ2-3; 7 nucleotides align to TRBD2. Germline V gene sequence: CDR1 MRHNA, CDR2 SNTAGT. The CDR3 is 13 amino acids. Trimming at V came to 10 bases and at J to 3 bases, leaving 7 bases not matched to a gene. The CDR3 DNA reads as TGTGCCACCTCTAGGGGAGGGACAGATACGCAGTATTTT. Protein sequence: CATSRGGTDTQYF.

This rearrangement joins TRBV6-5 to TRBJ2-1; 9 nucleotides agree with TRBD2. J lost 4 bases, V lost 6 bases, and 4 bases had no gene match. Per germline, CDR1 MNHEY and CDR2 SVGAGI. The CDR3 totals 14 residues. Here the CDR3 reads CASSLTSGYNEQFF. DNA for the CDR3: TGTGCCAGCAGCCTTACTAGCGGGTACAATGAGCAGTTCTTC.

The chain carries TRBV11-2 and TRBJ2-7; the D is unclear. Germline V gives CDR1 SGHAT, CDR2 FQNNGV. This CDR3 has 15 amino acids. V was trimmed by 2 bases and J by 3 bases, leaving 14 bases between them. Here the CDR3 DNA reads TGTGCCAGCAGCTTATCTGGCGGCCAAGGCTACGAGCAGTACTTC. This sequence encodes CASSLSGGQGYEQYF. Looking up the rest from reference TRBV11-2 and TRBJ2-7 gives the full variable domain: EAGVAQSPRYKIIEKRQSVAFWCNPISGHATLYWYQQILGQGPKLLIQFQNNGVVDDSQLPKDRFSAERLKGVDSTLKIQPAKLEDSAVYLCASSLSGGQGYEQYFGPGTRLTVT.

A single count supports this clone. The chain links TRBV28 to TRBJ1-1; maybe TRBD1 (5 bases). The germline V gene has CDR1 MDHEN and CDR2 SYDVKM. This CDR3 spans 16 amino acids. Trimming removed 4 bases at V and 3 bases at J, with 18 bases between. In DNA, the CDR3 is TGTGCCAGCAGTTCGAGCCTCGGGGGAGCGGACACTGAAGCTTTCTTT. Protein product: CASSSSLGGADTEAFF.

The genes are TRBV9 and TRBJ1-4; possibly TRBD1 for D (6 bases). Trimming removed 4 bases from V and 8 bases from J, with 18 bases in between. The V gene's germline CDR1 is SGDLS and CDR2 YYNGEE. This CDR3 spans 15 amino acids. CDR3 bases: TGTGCCAGCAGCCCCCGAGGGGGGGTGGGGGAAAAACTGTTTTTT. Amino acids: CASSPRGGVGEKLFF.

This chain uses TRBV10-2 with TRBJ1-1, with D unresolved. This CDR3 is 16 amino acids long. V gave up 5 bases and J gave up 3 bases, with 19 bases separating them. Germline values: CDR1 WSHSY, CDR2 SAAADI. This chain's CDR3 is CASSPPRGGRDTEAFF. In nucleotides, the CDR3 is TGCGCCAGCAGTCCGCCCCGGGGAGGGAGGGACACTGAAGCTTTCTTT.

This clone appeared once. DNA of the CDR3: TGTGCCAGCAGCTTAGGGGACAGTAACACTGAAGCTTTCTTT. This sequence encodes CASSLGDSNTEAFF. The chain joins TRBV11-2 to TRBJ1-1; 7 bases map to TRBD1. The CDR3 runs 14 residues. Germline CDR1 and CDR2: SGHAT and FQNNGV. Unmatched junction bases numbered 1, after V lost 1 base and J lost 2 bases.

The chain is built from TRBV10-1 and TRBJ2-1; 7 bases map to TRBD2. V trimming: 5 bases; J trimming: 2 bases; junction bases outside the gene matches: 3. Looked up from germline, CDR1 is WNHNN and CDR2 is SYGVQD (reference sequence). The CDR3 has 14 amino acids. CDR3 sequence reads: CASSSGTTYNEQFF. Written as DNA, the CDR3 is TGCGCCAGCAGTTCCGGGACTACCTACAATGAGCAGTTCTTC.

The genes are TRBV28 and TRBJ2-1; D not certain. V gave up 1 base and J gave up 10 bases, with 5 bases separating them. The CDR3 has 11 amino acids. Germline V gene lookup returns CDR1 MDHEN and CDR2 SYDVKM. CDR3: CASSLSTEQFF. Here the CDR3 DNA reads TGTGCCAGCAGTTTATCTACCGAGCAGTTCTTC.